This T cell receptor (beta chain) was identified in a study of shared clonotypes between healthy human individuals (dated by TCRdb to about 2020). For the study in its entirety: The cohort comprised a couple of women and three men aged 18 to 49 years. For each donor, CD4 naive and CD4 memory were each given three plates, CD8 naive was given two plates, and CD8 memory was given one plate. To estimate repertoire size and how much clonotypes are shared between individuals, the study performed deep sequencing of blood TCR repertoires from five healthy adults. Different laboratories and diverse techniques were used to prepare libraries and sequence TCR repertoires, to increase sequencing depth and limit assay-specific biases. Each donor's leukapheresis produced roughly between roughly 0.85 and 10 billion PBMCs. The full study reports these points: The small number of donors limited the genetic and exposure-history diversity represented. Larger estimated clonotype richness was generally found for naive subsets than for memory subsets. When several donors were compared, the shared fraction of clonotypes was 5% to 6.5% for naive CD4, roughly 3.4% for naive CD8, 2.3% for memory CD4, and around 0.4% for memory CD8. Sampling was restricted to blood, and TCR repertoires in tissue are likely to differ from TCR repertoires in blood. Clonotypes shared by all four sorted-subset donors showed higher generation probabilities than non-shared clonotypes. Pairwise subsampling led to the expectation that sequencing depth would affect the degree of clonotype sharing among donors. Rarefaction of sorted-subset datasets indicated incomplete sequencing despite the large sequencing depth.

Remarks on this clone: Its antigen has not been determined. No much larger clonotype is one base removed from it; base qualities were not supplied.

CDR1 and CDR2 (SGHDT, YYEEEE) derive from the germline V gene. Counted from cysteine to phenylalanine, this CDR3 has 14 amino acids. CDR3 DNA only is kept here, 42 bases in frame from base 1. V is shortened by 2 bases, J by 3 bases, and the region joining them spans 11 bases. CD8 naive samples were CD45RO-negative cells positively selected for CCR7, giving a CD45RA+CCR7+ population that excluded TemRA cells. The donors were healthy, HIV-negative adults with no recently reported acute infections or vaccinations. All donors were Caucasian adults living in Nashville, Tennessee, USA. After blood collection by leukapheresis, PBMCs were isolated using Ficoll-Histopaque density gradient centrifugation and then cryopreserved in the vapor phase of liquid nitrogen. Analytical flow cytometry was used to check the purity and quantity of every magnetically sorted T cell population. Genomic DNA was isolated from each sorted fraction and quantified by UV absorbance on a Nanodrop 2000c.

Using the deep immunoSEQ assay, TCR CDR3 regions were amplified from genomic DNA by multiplex PCR. Genomic DNA extracted from each cell subset was distributed evenly over all wells of several immunoSEQ 96-well plates, and each plate served as one replicate. For sorted subsets, roughly 200 ng of genomic DNA, equivalent to around 31,000 T cell genomes, went into each replicate PCR. Purified libraries were quantified with a Qubit 3.0 fluorometer, sized on a Bioanalyzer 2100, and re-quantified with the KAPA Library Quantification kit. Each immunoSEQ 96-well plate was sequenced on its own single-read 150-cycle Illumina NextSeq 550 flow cell. The authors processed their data as follows. Because the immunoSEQ output included only junctional sequences and no quality scores, the filtering could not be the same as the filtering used for full-length reads. Sequences were annotated with PyIR, a Python wrapper for IgBLAST v1.9, and V/J genes and CDR3 were assigned using IMGT germline references. Reads were removed for weak V/J assignments (E-value above 1e-6), missing CDR3, stop codons, out-of-frame junctions, or ambiguous translated residues. V3J clonotypes were defined as sequences sharing an identical inferred V gene, J gene, and CDR3 amino acid sequence. Percentage overlap between repertoires was computed as shared unique clonotypes divided by the size of the smaller repertoire. RTK rarefaction, the Chao1 estimator, and Recon v2.1 estimates of unobserved clonotypes were used to assess repertoire richness. Generation probabilities were computed with OLGA for all TCRbeta clonotypes obtained by the gDNA method from four donors. Sourced from immuneACCESS, this table was stored by TCRdb with only in-frame sequences that have V and J called. A share of the clones is absent; for the studies checked, an unresolved V gene accounts for under half, and the remainder has no known explanation. D and trimming were read from the DNA, whereas the V and J calls and clone size are those reported in that table. The sample data list nearly 2 million clones, and about 95% of these were observed just once. The ten top clones hold roughly 1% of the sample.

This chain is built from TRBV5-6 and TRBJ2-5; the D gene assignment is ambiguous. Sequencing was carried out using naive CD8+ T cells sorted from blood. This specimen's cell subset or site label, interpreted: CD45RA+CCR7+. The TCR comes from a young man in good health. The DNA sequence is TGTGCCAGCAGCTTTGTAGCAGGCAAAGAGACCCAGTACTTC. Translated, it gives CASSFVAGKETQYF.